This entry is about one T cell receptor (beta chain). Original methodology: Counts of nucleated cells, estimated from reference gene primer amplification, were obtained. The method was immunoSEQ multiplex PCR; TCRdb's version includes in-frame clones alone and lacks a portion of them. The D gene and trimming were derived from the DNA, and the V and J assignments and clone size from that table. This sample has about 150,000 clones, with roughly 89% found just once. This entry is derived from a study of blood T cell repertoires in COVID-19. Turning to the study itself: Samples representing acute and convalescent COVID-19 were sourced from the United States, Italy and Spain. The analysed material was cDNA or gDNA that came from T cells, B-cell-depleted T cells, or PBMCs.

Germline V gives CDR1 SNHLY, CDR2 FYNNEI. This CDR3 comprises 12 residues. V was pared by 6 bases and J by 9 bases, with 12 bases between. Sequenced sample: peripheral blood. This TCR derives from a man aged 45-65 years with acute or convalescent COVID-19. The chain employs TRBV2 and TRBJ1-3, with D uncertain. The DNA for the CDR3 is TGTGCCAGCAGGCAGTCCGTAGCCACCATATATTTT. Residues: CASRQSVATIYF.